The 21 T cell receptor beta chains presented below share a single source sample, sequenced in a study of PD-L1 blockade in urothelial cancer. Measured with immunoSEQ multiplex PCR; TCRdb has only the in-frame clones, and not every one. Counted here are approximately 35,000 clones, roughly a third occurring once; the ten biggest clones make up about 9.8%. Sample: tumor tissue, taken before atezolizumab (anti-PD-L1) treatment. Source of these receptors: a man in his 60s with urothelial cancer.

As DNA, the CDR3 is TGTGCCAGCAGCGTAGAACGGGGGGCTGCTGAAGCTTTCTTT. Translated: CASSVERGAAEAFF. This chain connects TRBV9 to TRBJ1-1, with D tentatively TRBD1 (6 bases). The V and J ends lost 0 bases and 6 bases respectively, with 12 bases between them. Germline V gene sequence: CDR1 SGDLS, CDR2 YYNGEE. The CDR3 contains 14 residues.

This clone was observed a handful of times. This chain links TRBV4-1 with TRBJ1-1; TRBD1 might be the D (6 bases). This CDR3 region has 15 residues. Germline V gene lookup returns CDR1 MGHRA and CDR2 YSYEKL. Trimming took 2 bases from V and 2 from J, leaving 12 bases between them. The chain's CDR3 is CASSQTTGTNTEAFF. The CDR3 DNA is TGCGCCAGCAGCCAAACAACAGGGACAAACACTGAAGCTTTCTTT.

This clone has ten or more counts. The gene calls are TRBV6-8 and TRBJ1-6; D not certain. The CDR3 has 13 residues. Germline-derived CDR1 and CDR2 are MNHGY and SAAAGT. Trimming stripped 5 bases from V and 8 bases from J, with 10 bases between. The CDR3 spells CASSDSFDSPLHF. The CDR3 coding sequence is TGTGCCAGCAGTGATTCCTTTGATTCACCCCTCCACTTT.

V and J are TRBV6-8 and TRBJ2-4; tentatively, D is TRBD2 (6 bases). The V end lost 2 bases, the J end lost 3 bases, and 14 bases lay between the germline ends. The germline CDR1 and CDR2 sequences are MNHGY and SAAAGT. This CDR3 spans 16 amino acids. The CDR3 sequence: CASSYGAGQFKNIQYF. The CDR3 DNA sequence: TGTGCCAGCAGTTACGGGGCGGGGCAATTCAAAAACATTCAGTACTTC.

This clone was seen many times. An end of the junction does not agree with germline; a read error may underlie this. The rearrangement joins TRBV6-8 to TRBJ2-1; the D gene is possibly TRBD2 (7 bases). Germline CDR1 MNHGY, CDR2 SAAAGT. CDR3 length: 14 amino acids. The CDR3 reads CAISPGGAYNEQFF. For the CDR3, the DNA is TGTGCCATCAGTCCTGGGGGGGCTTACAATGAGCAGTTCTTC.

This clone turned up a few times. V is TRBV6-8 and J is TRBJ2-7, with TRBD1 matching over 7 bases. CDR1 MNHGY and CDR2 SAAAGT come from the germline V gene. The CDR3 loop spans 13 amino acids. The V and J ends lost 10 bases and 0 bases, in that order; junction bases with no gene match: 6. The CDR3 region is CAIRRQGSYEQYF. The CDR3 DNA sequence: TGTGCCATCCGTAGACAGGGCTCCTACGAGCAGTACTTC.

CDR3 amino acids: CACNKALNLNQPQHF. For the CDR3, the DNA is TGTGCATGCAACAAGGCCCTGAACCTTAATCAGCCCCAGCATTTT. This chain joins TRBV19 and TRBJ1-5, with D uncertain. In germline, CDR1 is LNHDA, CDR2 SQIVND (reference sequence). The CDR3 has 15 amino acids.

The rearrangement uses TRBV28 and TRBJ1-4; TRBD1 agrees at 12 bases. The CDR3 extends over 14 amino acids. The germline V gene encodes CDR1 MDHEN and CDR2 SYDVKM. J lost 11 bases, V lost 6 bases, and 7 bases had no gene match. CDR3 amino acids: CASSSGTGGLKLFF. Here the CDR3 DNA reads TGTGCCAGCAGCTCCGGGACAGGGGGCCTCAAACTGTTTTTT.

The table lists this clone with a few counts. The V gene is TRBV19, the J gene TRBJ1-2; D call uncertain. The length of the CDR3 is 14 residues. The germline V gene has CDR1 LNHDA and CDR2 SQIVND (reference sequence). Trimming took off 9 bases at V and 7 bases at J, with 21 bases between the two ends. The DNA of the CDR3 is TGTGCCAGCCAAATACATAGGGCGTTCGCTGGCTACACCTTC. Its translation is CASQIHRAFAGYTF. Drawing the rest from reference TRBV19 and TRBJ1-2, the complete variable domain is DGGITQSPKYLFRKEGQNVTLSCEQNLNHDAMYWYRQDPGQGLRLIYYSQIVNDFQKGDIAEGYSVSREKKESFPLTVTSAQKNPTAFYLCASQIHRAFAGYTFGSGTRLTVV.

The chain is built from TRBV29-1 and TRBJ1-1; 7 nucleotides match TRBD1. CDR1 is SQVTM, CDR2 ANQGSEA, per germline. Germline trimming cut 6 bases from V and 1 base from J; bases unmatched to any gene: 5. CDR3 size: 13 residues. Written as DNA, the CDR3 is TGCAGCGTCGCAGGGACAGCGAACACTGAAGCTTTCTTT. Protein product: CSVAGTANTEAFF.

The rearrangement joins TRBV18 to TRBJ1-5; the D is unclear. V dropped 6 bases and J dropped 1 base, with 13 bases sitting between them. The CDR3 has 15 amino acids. The germline gives CDR1 KGHSH, CDR2 LQKENI. The CDR3 here is CASSPGYKSNQPQHF. DNA of the CDR3: TGTGCCAGCTCCCCGGGCTATAAGAGCAATCAGCCCCAGCATTTT. The whole variable domain, remainder taken from reference TRBV18 and TRBJ1-5, is NAGVMQNPRHLVRRRGQEARLRCSPMKGHSHVYWYRQLPEEGLKFMVYLQKENIIDESGMPKERFSAEFPKEGPSILRIQQVVRGDSAAYFCASSPGYKSNQPQHFGDGTRLSIL.

The gene calls are TRBV30 and TRBJ2-3; 13 nucleotides match TRBD2. V trimming: 6 bases; J trimming: 6 bases; junction bases outside the gene matches: 6. The CDR3 has 14 amino acids. CDR1 and CDR2 (germline): GTSNPN, SVGIG (reference sequence). The CDR3 reads CACRLAGGPDTQYF. The DNA of the CDR3 is TGTGCCTGCAGACTAGCGGGGGGCCCGGATACGCAGTATTTT.

This chain connects TRBV19 to TRBJ1-2, with 7 nucleotides matching TRBD1. The CDR3 sequence is 14 residues long. The V and J ends lost 6 bases and 7 bases, in that order; junction bases with no gene match: 11. CDR1 is LNHDA and CDR2 is SQIVND in the germline V gene (reference sequence). DNA of the CDR3: TGTGCCAGTAGCCCCACAGGGGAGACGGGTGGCTACACCTTC. Its protein is CASSPTGETGGYTF.

V gene TRBV18 combines with J gene TRBJ2-7; TRBD2 matches 10 bases. Germline lookup yields CDR1 KGHSH and CDR2 LQKENI. The CDR3 runs 18 residues. After removal of 2 bases from V and 2 bases from J, the junction contained 12 bases not matched to a gene. CDR3 in amino acids: CASSPIASGGSYPYEQYF. The CDR3 nucleotides read TGTGCCAGCTCACCAATTGCTAGCGGGGGATCGTACCCCTACGAGCAGTACTTC.

V and J are TRBV28 and TRBJ2-4; 8 nucleotides align to TRBD2. The CDR3 covers 15 residues. Germline V lookup: CDR1 MDHEN, CDR2 SYDVKM. Losses at the gene ends were 4 bases for V and 3 bases for J; bases not matched to a gene: 5. CDR3 in amino acids: CASSSPGLGKNIQYF. The CDR3 DNA reads TGTGCCAGCAGTTCCCCGGGACTAGGCAAAAACATTCAGTACTTC.

This clone was seen a handful of times. V usage is TRBV6-8 and J usage is TRBJ1-4; D possibly corresponds to TRBD1 (6 bases). Germline CDR1 MNHGY, CDR2 SAAAGT. V dropped 5 bases and J dropped 7 bases, with 17 bases sitting between them. The CDR3 extends over 15 amino acids. The CDR3 DNA reads TGTGCCAGCAGTCCCGGGACAAGGATTCGTGAAAAACTGTTTTTT. Encoded protein: CASSPGTRIREKLFF.

V usage is TRBV19 and J usage is TRBJ2-5, with D unclear. From germline, CDR1 is LNHDA and CDR2 SQIVND (reference sequence). The CDR3 has 16 amino acids. V gave up 3 bases and J gave up 2 bases, with 16 bases separating them. The CDR3 coding sequence is TGTGCCAGTAGTATGGTTAGTGGGCGACTGCAAGAGACCCAGTACTTC. Protein sequence: CASSMVSGRLQETQYF.

This clone was detected many times. V gene TRBV11-3 combines with J gene TRBJ2-7; 9 bases are shared with TRBD1. J was trimmed by 0 bases and V by 5 bases; bases with no gene match: 5. Germline loops: CDR1 SGHNT, CDR2 YENEEA. This CDR3 is built from 15 residues. The CDR3: CASSLDRGASYEQYF. The CDR3 bases are TGTGCCAGCAGCCTGGACAGGGGCGCCTCCTACGAGCAGTACTTC.

This clone showed up just a few times. V and J are TRBV11-1 and TRBJ2-7, with D perhaps TRBD1 (6 bases). The V and J ends lost 1 base and 0 bases respectively, with 13 bases between them. CDR1 and CDR2 from the germline V gene are SGHAT and FQDESV (reference sequence). The CDR3 has 16 amino acids. This CDR3 is CASSLDWQGSSYEQYF. CDR3 nucleotide sequence: TGTGCCAGCAGCTTAGATTGGCAGGGGAGCTCCTACGAGCAGTACTTC.

There are a few counts of this clone. V is TRBV6-7 and J is TRBJ1-4; D possibly corresponds to TRBD1 (6 bases). TRBV6-7 is classed as an ORF, of uncertain function. The V gene lost 6 bases and the J gene lost 8 bases, with 16 bases spanning the gap. The CDR3 runs 14 residues. CDR3 nucleotide sequence: TGTGCCAGCAGCCGAGGGGGAAAGGGGGAAAAACTGTTTTTT. Encoded protein: CASSRGGKGEKLFF.

The J gene is TRBJ1-2, the V gene TRBV28, with D possibly matching TRBD1 (6 bases). The CDR3 extends over 13 amino acids. V was shortened by 6 bases and J by 4 bases, with 12 bases between the two germline ends. Germline CDR1 reads MDHEN; CDR2 reads SYDVKM. The CDR3 nucleotides read TGTGCCAGCAGCGAAGACAGGAGCTATGGCTACACCTTC. It specifies CASSEDRSYGYTF.